This TCR beta chain derives from a study of blood T cells in healthy people across ages. Trimming cost V 4 bases and J 7 bases, with 15 bases left between them. This CDR3 has 14 residues. The germline V gene has CDR1 SGHRS and CDR2 YFSETQ. A second 7 to 11 cycle PCR used barcoded and J-beta primers. Every sample returned 2.5 million or more CDR3-containing paired-end reads. TCRdb reprocessed the 5' RACE reads via MiXCR and lists one record per CDR3 protein. This sample has about 1.4 million distinct CDR3 sequences, with 45% to 70% found just once. The sample holds a few counts of this clonotype. The TCR sequence derives from a man younger than 35 in good health. The sequenced material came from blood. The J gene is TRBJ2-1, the V gene TRBV5-1; tentative D call: TRBD2 (6 bases). CDR3 nucleotides: TGCGCCAGCAGCCAAGGAGGGAATTTGAATGAGCAGTTCTTC. Protein sequence: CASSQGGNLNEQFF.